This T cell receptor (beta chain) was sequenced for a study of shared clonotypes between healthy human individuals. Study-level findings and limits: In four donors, around 5% of naive CD4 clonotypes appeared in common. Compared with memory subsets, naive subsets generally had larger estimated richness.

Data came from immunoSEQ multiplex PCR; TCRdb stores just in-frame clones and leaves some out. Here the sample spans around 1.9 million clones, 93% being singletons. In the case of this clone: As yet, its antigen is unknown.

Naive CD8 cells lacked CD45RO, underwent positive selection for CCR7 and left out terminally differentiated effector memory CD45RA+ cells. This TCR was recovered from a man aged 18 to 30 in good health. Some clones in this sample may be carry-over from other donors' samples. Input material: naive CD8+ T cells from PBMCs.

The CDR3 nucleotides read TGTGCCAGCATGGGGGACAGGGAAGACTACACCTTC. The encoded protein is CASMGDREDYTF. The V gene is TRBV9, the J gene TRBJ1-2; 9 bases agree with TRBD1. The CDR3 extends over 12 amino acids. Germline V lookup: CDR1 SGDLS, CDR2 YYNGEE. With 6 bases clipped from V and 10 bases from J, the junction kept 7 bases outside the gene matches.